The clone carrying this T cell receptor beta chain was picked up many times. What it binds is unknown. This sample was included in a study of CD8 T cells in ankylosing spondylitis. Findings of the study overall: In synovial fluid and blood from reactive arthritis, some motif variants were previously reported. Made up of several highly homologous variants, a TCR beta motif appeared characteristic of ankylosing spondylitis blood.

The CDR3 sequence is 16 residues long. Trimming removed 1 base at V and 2 bases at J, with 9 bases between. Germline CDR1 SEHNR, CDR2 FQNEAQ (reference sequence). MiXCR was run by TCRdb on the 5' RACE reads, yielding one entry per CDR3 protein. This sample has about 440,000 distinct CDR3 sequences; more than 15% occur once, and the top ten carry 1%. J is TRBJ2-6 and V is TRBV7-9; the D is unclear. This TCR was recovered from a male donor with ankylosing spondylitis. The specimen was blood, either unsorted or a sorted T cell fraction (not recorded which). The CDR3 here is CASSLVLVPGANVLTF. CDR3 coding DNA: TGTGCCAGCAGCTTAGTTTTGGTCCCTGGGGCCAACGTCCTGACTTTC.